One and the same sample provided the 30 T cell receptor beta chains below, sequenced in a study of spatial heterogeneity in lung cancer. Overall study results and limits: How many expanded intratumoral alpha and beta TCRs were present tracked the tumor mutation count, which was a count of nonsynonymous mutations.

A single record per CDR3 protein comes from TCRdb applying MiXCR to the 5' RACE reads. This sample yields around 13,000 distinct CDR3 sequences, of which roughly 6.6% are seen a single time; around 3.4% belongs to the top ten. No antigens are known for them. Time point in this sample: sample taken at primary tumor resection. The sample in question was lung tumor tissue, obtained at surgery. The receptors shown here come from a female donor with early-stage non-small cell lung cancer.

This clonotype was counted at least ten times. The J gene is TRBJ1-1, the V gene TRBV7-2, with D unclear. The germline V gene has CDR1 SGHTA and CDR2 FQGNSA. The V end was cut by 6 bases, the J end by 3 bases, with 8 bases between. The CDR3 consists of 12 residues. CDR3 DNA sequence: TGTGCCAGCAGTCAGCGTTACACTGAAGCTTTCTTT. This encodes CASSQRYTEAFF.

This clonotype was seen repeatedly, ten times or more. V gene TRBV5-4 combines with J gene TRBJ2-1; the match to TRBD2 covers 11 bases. From germline, CDR1 is SGHNT and CDR2 YYREEE (reference sequence). The CDR3 is 16 residues long. V gave up 3 bases and J gave up 4 bases; unmatched junction bases: 6. This CDR3 is CASSSFGTSGYNEQFF. The CDR3, as DNA: TGTGCCAGCAGCTCGTTTGGGACTAGCGGATACAATGAGCAGTTCTTC.

This clonotype was counted many times. The gene calls are TRBV28 and TRBJ2-1; tentative D call: TRBD2 (5 bases). CDR3 length: 12 amino acids. Germline CDR1 is MDHEN and CDR2 is SYDVKM. Trimming stripped 10 bases from V and 5 bases from J, with 12 bases between. CDR3 nucleotides: TGTGCCACCGCCGGAGGACACAATGAGCAGTTCTTC. This encodes CATAGGHNEQFF.

Ten or more counts support this clonotype. The CDR3 DNA reads as TGCAGCGTTCGCCCAGGGCCCTACGAGCAGTACTTC. It encodes CSVRPGPYEQYF. This chain uses TRBV29-1 with TRBJ2-7; D possibly corresponds to TRBD1 (5 bases). CDR3 length: 12 residues. Trimming shortened V by 5 bases and J by 2 bases, and 10 bases separated the two germline ends. CDR1 SQVTM and CDR2 ANQGSEA come from the germline V gene.

This clonotype is classed as medium-sized (0.01 to 0.1%). V usage is TRBV7-2 and J usage is TRBJ2-5; no clear D. Per germline, CDR1 SGHTA and CDR2 FQGNSA. CDR3 length: 15 amino acids. V was pared by 0 bases and J by 2 bases, with 10 bases between. CDR3 nucleotide sequence: TGTGCCAGCAGCTTAGCGGCCAACAAACAAGAGACCCAGTACTTC. Protein sequence: CASSLAANKQETQYF.

This chain uses TRBV20-1 with TRBJ2-7; 11 nucleotides line up with TRBD1. CDR1 and CDR2 from the germline V gene are DFQATT and SNEGSKA (reference sequence). With 1 base clipped from V and 7 bases from J, the junction kept 6 bases outside the gene matches. The CDR3 extends over 14 amino acids. CDR3 coding DNA: TGCAGTGCTAGAGGGCCGGGACAGGGGGTTGAGCAGTACTTC. As protein: CSARGPGQGVEQYF.

This clonotype was counted at least ten times. CDR3 region: CASSLSFQETQYF. Here the CDR3 DNA reads TGTGCCAGCAGTTTATCCTTCCAGGAGACCCAGTACTTC. The chain joins TRBV27 to TRBJ2-5; D unclear. The length of the CDR3 is 13 residues. V lost 0 bases and J 5 bases, leaving 7 bases between the germline ends. Germline V gives CDR1 MNHEY, CDR2 SMNVEV (reference sequence).

This clonotype was counted at least ten times. The chain couples TRBV7-9 to TRBJ1-1; no reliable D call. Germline V gene lookup returns CDR1 SEHNR and CDR2 FQNEAQ (reference sequence). The V end was cut by 1 base, the J end by 0 bases, with 21 bases between. The CDR3 runs 19 residues. The CDR3 here is CASSLEGWEGLLMNTEAFF. In DNA form, the CDR3 reads TGTGCCAGCAGCTTAGAGGGATGGGAAGGACTACTAATGAACACTGAAGCTTTCTTT.

There are many counts of this clonotype. The chain recombines TRBV2 with TRBJ2-5; 7 bases align to TRBD1. This CDR3 region has 13 residues. From germline, CDR1 is SNHLY and CDR2 FYNNEI. J was trimmed by 5 bases and V by 7 bases; bases with no gene match: 7. As DNA, the CDR3 is TGTGCCAGCAAAAGGGACAGTTCCGAGACCCAGTACTTC. This codes for CASKRDSSETQYF. Full variable domain (rest looked up from reference TRBV2 and TRBJ2-5): EPEVTQTPSHQVTQMGQEVILRCVPISNHLYFYWYRQILGQKVEFLVSFYNNEISEKSEIFDDQFSVERPDGSNFTLKIRSTKLEDSAMYFCASKRDSSETQYFGPGTRLLVL.

This clonotype was seen ten or more times. This chain links TRBV29-1 with TRBJ2-5, with no clear D. The CDR3 loop spans 11 amino acids. V dropped 6 bases and J dropped 2 bases, with 7 bases sitting between them. Germline CDR1 is SQVTM and CDR2 is ANQGSEA. The CDR3 sequence is CSVARQETQYF. The CDR3 DNA reads as TGCAGCGTAGCACGACAAGAGACCCAGTACTTC.

The table lists this clonotype with a few counts. Compared with germline, one end of the junction differs, possibly owing to a read error. The chain carries TRBV6-6 and TRBJ2-1, with 9 positions matching TRBD2. CDR1 is MNHNY, CDR2 SVGAGI, per germline (reference sequence). The CDR3 consists of 14 residues. The DNA for the CDR3 is TGCGCCTCCGGCGGTAGCGGGAGAGGGAATGAGCAGTTCTTC. Amino acids: CASGGSGRGNEQFF.

This clonotype has ten or more counts. The gene calls are TRBV27 and TRBJ2-7, with 8 bases fitting TRBD1. The CDR3 has 16 amino acids. Per the germline V gene, CDR1 is MNHEY and CDR2 is SMNVEV (reference sequence). Trimming removed 6 bases from V and 5 bases from J; junction bases left unmatched: 15. The CDR3 protein is CASRGLTGVKDNEQYF. The CDR3 DNA is TGTGCCAGCAGAGGACTGACAGGGGTGAAGGACAACGAGCAGTACTTC.

This clonotype was seen at least ten times. This sequence joins TRBV11-2 and TRBJ2-5; 7 bases are a match to TRBD1. Germline CDR1 SGHAT, CDR2 FQNNGV. This CDR3 has 15 residues. With V trimmed by 6 bases and J by 2 bases, 9 bases remained unmatched. In DNA form, the CDR3 reads TGTGCCAGCAGACGAATCAGGGGGTCGCAAGAGACCCAGTACTTC. Protein: CASRRIRGSQETQYF. Variable domain in full (rest from reference TRBV11-2 and TRBJ2-5): EAGVAQSPRYKIIEKRQSVAFWCNPISGHATLYWYQQILGQGPKLLIQFQNNGVVDDSQLPKDRFSAERLKGVDSTLKIQPAKLEDSAVYLCASRRIRGSQETQYFGPGTRLLVL.

This clonotype was seen many times. This rearrangement joins TRBV6-5 to TRBJ2-1; D not resolved. This CDR3 region has 15 residues. Germline CDR1 is MNHEY and CDR2 is SVGAGI. Trimming took 0 bases from V and 0 from J, leaving 6 bases between them. The chain's CDR3 is CASSYSPSSYNEQFF. The CDR3, as DNA: TGTGCCAGCAGTTACTCTCCTAGCTCCTACAATGAGCAGTTCTTC.

This sequence joins TRBV28 and TRBJ2-7; 11 positions match TRBD2. The junction had 23 bases not matched to a gene; V was cut back by 6 bases and J by 7 bases. CDR3 length: 19 residues. Germline V gives CDR1 MDHEN, CDR2 SYDVKM. CDR3 amino acids: CASRPPSRVSGRAMSEQYF. DNA for the CDR3: TGTGCCAGCAGACCCCCTTCCCGGGTTAGCGGGAGGGCCATGAGTGAGCAGTACTTC.

This clonotype counts as medium-sized (0.01 to 0.1%). V usage is TRBV11-2 and J usage is TRBJ2-3; 9 bases fit TRBD2. Germline V gene sequence: CDR1 SGHAT, CDR2 FQNNGV. V shed 1 base and J 4 bases; nucleotides not matched to a gene: 15. CDR3 length: 19 amino acids. CDR3 nucleotide sequence: TGTGCCAGCAGCTTAGTAAGGCTAGCGGGATCCCCGTGGGCAGATACGCAGTATTTT. Translation: CASSLVRLAGSPWADTQYF.

This clonotype was seen many times. This chain uses TRBV5-1 with TRBJ2-3, with D perhaps given as TRBD1 or TRBD2 (5 bases each). The germline V and J ends were trimmed by 5 bases and 0 bases, with 10 bases remaining between them. The CDR3 has 14 amino acids. Germline V gene sequence: CDR1 SGHRS, CDR2 YFSETQ. CDR3 region: CASRRGGSTDTQYF. The CDR3 bases are TGCGCCAGCAGACGGGGCGGAAGCACAGATACGCAGTATTTT.

This clonotype came up many times. V usage is TRBV19 and J usage is TRBJ2-1, with D perhaps matching TRBD1 (6 bases). The germline V gene encodes CDR1 LNHDA and CDR2 SQIVND (reference sequence). Between the trimmed V and J ends, which lost 8 bases and 2 bases, there was a span of 10 bases. The CDR3 runs 13 residues. CDR3 coding DNA: TGTGCCAGTTCCGGGGACACCTACAATGAGCAGTTCTTC. Its protein product is CASSGDTYNEQFF.

The CDR3: CATKKAGEDTEAFF. CDR3 DNA: TGTGCCACCAAGAAGGCCGGGGAGGACACTGAAGCTTTCTTT. The rearrangement uses TRBV10-3 and TRBJ1-1; D not resolved. The CDR3 spans 14 residues. Germline lookup yields CDR1 ENHRY and CDR2 SYGVKD. Trimming removed 10 bases from V and 3 bases from J, with 18 bases in between.

Relative to its sample, this clonotype is medium-sized. This chain joins TRBV25-1 and TRBJ2-1; 7 bases fit TRBD1. Germline CDR1 and CDR2: MGHDK and SYGVNS. V shed 4 bases and J 7 bases; nucleotides not matched to a gene: 7. The CDR3 is 14 residues long. CDR3 bases: TGTGCCAGCAGTGCCTGGGACAGCCTAAATGAGCAGTTCTTC. Its translation is CASSAWDSLNEQFF.

This clonotype was counted many times. CDR3 in amino acids: CASSFSRGDTEAFF. Here the CDR3 DNA reads TGTGCCAGCAGTTTTTCGCGGGGGGACACTGAAGCTTTCTTT. The chain recombines TRBV12-3 or TRBV12-4 with TRBJ1-1, with a tentative D call TRBD1 (5 bases). Trimming cost V 3 bases and J 3 bases, with 11 bases left between them. The CDR3 has 14 residues.

This clonotype was picked up many times. The chain is built from TRBV10-3 and TRBJ2-7, with 8 bases matching TRBD2. The CDR3 is 12 residues long. Germline-derived CDR1 and CDR2 are ENHRY and SYGVKD. J was trimmed by 7 bases and V by 6 bases; bases with no gene match: 5. The CDR3 sequence is CAISEAGEEQYF. The CDR3 region has the DNA TGTGCCATCAGCGAAGCGGGGGAAGAGCAGTACTTC.

This clonotype was observed at least ten times. The V gene is TRBV18, the J gene TRBJ2-7; D possibly corresponds to TRBD2 (5 bases). The V end was cut by 0 bases, the J end by 5 bases, with 11 bases between. Germline CDR1 reads KGHSH; CDR2 reads LQKENI. The CDR3 is made up of 14 amino acids. DNA of the CDR3: TGTGCCAGCTCACCACCGACGCGGAGGAACGAGCAGTACTTC. It encodes CASSPPTRRNEQYF. Drawing the rest from reference TRBV18 and TRBJ2-7, the complete variable domain is NAGVMQNPRHLVRRRGQEARLRCSPMKGHSHVYWYRQLPEEGLKFMVYLQKENIIDESGMPKERFSAEFPKEGPSILRIQQVVRGDSAAYFCASSPPTRRNEQYFGPGTRLTVT.

This clonotype was seen repeatedly, ten times or more. As DNA, the CDR3 is TGCAGCGTTGAGGGGACAGACCCAATACTCTTCTACAATGAGCAGTTCTTC. This encodes CSVEGTDPILFYNEQFF. J is TRBJ2-1 and V is TRBV29-1; TRBD1 agrees at 7 bases. V lost 3 bases and J lost 3; bases outside the gene matches: 14. The CDR3 runs 17 residues. Germline V gene data show CDR1 as SQVTM and CDR2 as ANQGSEA.

This clonotype has at least ten counts. V is TRBV3-1 and J is TRBJ2-3; 7 positions match TRBD2. After removal of 1 base from V and 6 bases from J, the junction contained 10 bases not matched to a gene. Germline V gene lookup returns CDR1 LGHDT and CDR2 YNNKEL (reference sequence). The CDR3 covers 16 residues. The CDR3 sequence is CASSQGAGPLEDTQYF. In DNA form, the CDR3 reads TGTGCCAGCAGCCAAGGAGCGGGGCCCCTTGAGGATACGCAGTATTTT.

This clonotype rates as medium-sized. This chain links TRBV29-1 with TRBJ2-5; no reliable D call. This CDR3 is built from 14 residues. Germline values: CDR1 SQVTM, CDR2 ANQGSEA. V lost 4 bases, J lost 0 bases, and 12 bases lay in between. Written as DNA, the CDR3 is TGCAGCGTTGTTGATAACAGAAACCAAGAGACCCAGTACTTC. Translation gives CSVVDNRNQETQYF.

The table lists this clonotype with many counts. The chain carries TRBV25-1 and TRBJ2-7; the D call may be TRBD1 or TRBD2 (6 bases each). The CDR3 consists of 15 residues. The germline V and J ends were trimmed by 5 bases and 2 bases, with 16 bases remaining between them. Germline CDR1 reads MGHDK; CDR2 reads SYGVNS. In DNA form, the CDR3 reads TGTGCCAGCAGTCCCGGGGGCAGTGGGACCTACGAGCAGTACTTC. Translation: CASSPGGSGTYEQYF.

By share, this clonotype ranks as medium-sized (0.01 to 0.1%). V usage is TRBV6-9 and J usage is TRBJ2-1, with unresolved D. Germline CDR1 MNHGY, CDR2 SVAAGI. This CDR3 contains 13 residues. V gave up 6 bases and J gave up 4 bases, with 10 bases separating them. DNA for the CDR3: TGTGCCAGCAGCGCACCCGGGTACAATGAGCAGTTCTTC. Protein sequence: CASSAPGYNEQFF.

This clonotype has a count of ten or more. This rearrangement joins TRBV6-2 or TRBV6-3 to TRBJ2-7; the D call may be TRBD1 or TRBD2 (5 bases each). CDR1 and CDR2 (germline): MNHEY, SVGEGT. V lost 0 bases, J lost 7 bases, and 13 bases lay in between. The CDR3 has 14 amino acids. Written as DNA, the CDR3 is TGTGCCAGCAGTTACTCCCCGGGGCTTAAGGAGCAGTACTTC. Translated: CASSYSPGLKEQYF.

This clonotype was seen repeatedly, ten times or more. The chain carries TRBV25-1 and TRBJ2-5, with TRBD1 matching over 10 bases. V dropped 3 bases and J dropped 4; count of bases not matched to a gene: 5. Germline CDR1 MGHDK, CDR2 SYGVNS. This CDR3 has 15 residues. CDR3 sequence reads: CASSEGQGLTETQYF. The CDR3 DNA is TGTGCCAGCAGTGAGGGACAGGGGTTGACAGAGACCCAGTACTTC. The full variable domain, rest sourced from reference TRBV25-1 and TRBJ2-5, is EADIYQTPRYLVIGTGKKITLECSQTMGHDKMYWYQQDPGMELHLIHYSYGVNSTEKGDLSSESTVSRIRTEHFPLTLESARPSHTSQYLCASSEGQGLTETQYFGPGTRLLVL.